A single sample is the source of the 17 T cell receptor beta chains below, sequenced in a study of T cell responses to AZD1222 COVID-19 vaccine. The method was immunoSEQ multiplex PCR; TCRdb's version includes in-frame clones alone and lacks a portion of them. The sample has about 210,000 clones, approximately 92% seen once; the top ten hold approximately 1.3%. The source was peripheral blood, collected on day 0 of AZD1222 vaccination. These TCRs come from an adult in good health.

The chain couples TRBV7-9 to TRBJ1-4; 7 bases agree with TRBD1. The V and J ends lost 5 bases and 15 bases, in that order; junction bases with no gene match: 12. This CDR3 comprises 13 residues. Per germline, CDR1 SEHNR and CDR2 FQNEAQ (reference sequence). The CDR3 loop reads CASSPQSTGQVFF. The CDR3 DNA is TGTGCCAGCAGCCCTCAATCGACAGGGCAGGTGTTTTTT.

This sequence joins TRBV7-8 and TRBJ2-1; 8 bases align to TRBD2. The germline V gene encodes CDR1 SGHVS and CDR2 FQNEAQ. The CDR3 spans 15 residues. Trimming took 5 bases from V and 5 from J; bases not matched to a gene: 8. CDR3 nucleotide sequence: TGTGCCAGCAGCACCGGACTAGCCCCCCACAATGAGCAGTTCTTC. This sequence encodes CASSTGLAPHNEQFF.

V usage is TRBV9 and J usage is TRBJ2-5; possibly TRBD1 for D (6 bases). Germline lookup yields CDR1 SGDLS and CDR2 YYNGEE. This CDR3 is built from 16 residues. V lost 3 bases, J lost 3 bases, and 18 bases lay in between. CDR3: CASSDQRDNAKETQYF. Here the CDR3 DNA reads TGTGCCAGCAGCGATCAAAGGGACAATGCAAAAGAGACCCAGTACTTC.

This clone was detected once. This chain links TRBV30 with TRBJ1-1; TRBD1 might be the D (5 bases). Germline V lookup: CDR1 GTSNPN, CDR2 SVGIG (reference sequence). V lost 1 base and J lost 1, with 7 bases in between. The CDR3 extends over 13 amino acids. This chain's CDR3 is CAWSGQPNTEAFF. Written as DNA, the CDR3 is TGTGCCTGGAGTGGACAGCCGAACACTGAAGCTTTCTTT. Full variable domain (outside the CDR3, taken from reference TRBV30 and TRBJ1-1): SQTIHQWPATLVQPVGSPLSLECTVEGTSNPNLYWYRQAAGRGLQLLFYSVGIGQISSEVPQNLSASRPQDRQFILSSKKLLLSDSGFYLCAWSGQPNTEAFFGQGTRLTVV.

The chain is built from TRBV25-1 and TRBJ1-5; D unclear. This CDR3 region has 14 residues. Trimming cost V 4 bases and J 3 bases, with 10 bases left between them. The germline V gene encodes CDR1 MGHDK and CDR2 SYGVNS. The CDR3 is CASSASAYNQPQHF. CDR3 coding DNA: TGTGCCAGCAGTGCATCCGCGTACAATCAGCCCCAGCATTTT.

This clone was observed once. The identical CDR3 is also encoded by other nucleotide sequences in the sample. This chain joins TRBV15 and TRBJ1-5; D unclear. Germline V gene data show CDR1 as LNHNV and CDR2 as YYDKDF (reference sequence). Trimming left V 0 bases short and J 7 bases short, with 4 bases between. CDR3 size: 12 residues. CDR3 bases: TGTGCCACCAGCAGAGATGTGCAGCCCCAGCATTTT. Translation gives CATSRDVQPQHF.

This chain joins TRBV7-3 and TRBJ2-3; D not certain. Trimming cost V 3 bases and J 1 base, with 2 bases left between them. Germline assignment: CDR1 SGHTA and CDR2 FQGTGA. The CDR3 runs to 12 residues. The CDR3 DNA sequence: TGTGCCAGCAGCTTGGGCACAGATACGCAGTATTTT. It translates to CASSLGTDTQYF. Full variable domain (outside the CDR3, taken from reference TRBV7-3 and TRBJ2-3): GAGVSQTPSNKVTEKGKYVELRCDPISGHTALYWYRQSLGQGPEFLIYFQGTGAADDSGLPNDRFFAVRPEGSVSTLKIQRTERGDSAVYLCASSLGTDTQYFGPGTRLTVL.

This rearrangement joins TRBV5-1 to TRBJ2-7; D might be TRBD1 or TRBD2, each matching 5 bases. Germline loops: CDR1 SGHRS, CDR2 YFSETQ. CDR3 length equals 14 residues. Deletions cut 0 bases from V and 7 bases from J, with 14 bases between. In nucleotides, the CDR3 is TGCGCCAGCAGCTTGGCGGGGACGACGGGGGAGCAGTACTTC. Its protein product is CASSLAGTTGEQYF.

This sequence joins TRBV25-1 and TRBJ1-6, with TRBD1 matching 9 bases. Germline trimming cut 4 bases from V and 8 bases from J; bases unmatched to any gene: 3. Germline V CDR1 and CDR2: MGHDK, SYGVNS. The CDR3 contains 14 residues. The CDR3 loop reads CASSGRQGDSPLHF. The CDR3 DNA is TGTGCCAGCAGTGGGAGACAGGGGGATTCACCCCTCCACTTT.

The chain joins TRBV6-6 to TRBJ1-1, with D unclear. From germline, CDR1 is MNHNY and CDR2 SVGAGI (reference sequence). V lost 4 bases and J 6 bases, leaving 9 bases between the germline ends. The CDR3 has 12 amino acids. The CDR3 DNA follows: TGTGCCAGCAGTTTCAAGGAATCTGAAGCTTTCTTT. This gives the protein CASSFKESEAFF.

The rearrangement links TRBV19 to TRBJ1-5; a weak D match, TRBD1 (5 bases). The V end lost 6 bases, the J end lost 4 bases, and 16 bases lay between the germline ends. This CDR3 is 15 amino acids long. Germline CDR1 reads LNHDA; CDR2 reads SQIVND (reference sequence). The CDR3 nucleotides are TGTGCCAGTAGAGACAGCCCGGTCATGAATCAGCCCCAGCATTTT. This encodes CASRDSPVMNQPQHF.

This chain uses TRBV12-3 or TRBV12-4 with TRBJ1-5; D unclear. This CDR3 region has 13 residues. Trimming shortened V by 6 bases and J by 7 bases, and 13 bases separated the two germline ends. The CDR3 coding sequence is TGTGCCAGCAGCCTAGCCTCGGACCAGCCCCAGCATTTT. Translated: CASSLASDQPQHF.

The chain has TRBV19 and TRBJ1-2, with a weak D call TRBD1 (6 bases). V was pared by 5 bases and J by 4 bases, with 14 bases between. This CDR3 region has 14 residues. Germline V lookup: CDR1 LNHDA, CDR2 SQIVND (reference sequence). The CDR3 sequence: CASSGRTALYGYTF. Here the CDR3 DNA reads TGTGCCAGTAGTGGAAGGACAGCCCTCTATGGCTACACCTTC. The entire variable domain, with the rest obtained from reference TRBV19 and TRBJ1-2, is as follows: DGGITQSPKYLFRKEGQNVTLSCEQNLNHDAMYWYRQDPGQGLRLIYYSQIVNDFQKGDIAEGYSVSREKKESFPLTVTSAQKNPTAFYLCASSGRTALYGYTFGSGTRLTVV.

The rearrangement joins TRBV27 to TRBJ2-1; tentative D call: TRBD2 (5 bases). The CDR3 spans 16 residues. The germline V gene encodes CDR1 MNHEY and CDR2 SMNVEV (reference sequence). Trimming removed 0 bases from V and 7 bases from J, with 16 bases in between. The CDR3 is CASSLSTPRWENEQFF. In DNA form, the CDR3 reads TGTGCCAGCAGTTTATCGACCCCCCGCTGGGAGAATGAGCAGTTCTTC.

This sequence joins TRBV18 and TRBJ1-5; D remains unclear. The CDR3 extends over 13 amino acids. Trimming shortened V by 1 base and J by 3 bases, and 4 bases separated the two germline ends. Germline-derived CDR1 and CDR2 are KGHSH and LQKENI. CDR3 DNA: TGTGCCAGCTCACCACTACACAATCAGCCCCAGCATTTT. Translating it yields CASSPLHNQPQHF.

The chain joins TRBV18 to TRBJ1-4; TRBD1 agrees at 7 bases. The CDR3 has 16 amino acids. The germline V gene encodes CDR1 KGHSH and CDR2 LQKENI. The junction had 8 bases not matched to a gene; V was cut back by 3 bases and J by 4 bases. CDR3 sequence reads: CASSPFQGDRNEKLFF. The CDR3 DNA reads TGTGCCAGCTCACCGTTCCAGGGGGACCGTAATGAAAAACTGTTTTTT.

The V gene is TRBV28, the J gene TRBJ1-1, with D maybe TRBD1 (6 bases). Trimming removed 3 bases from V and 10 bases from J, with 18 bases in between. The CDR3 length is 14 residues. Germline V CDR1 and CDR2: MDHEN, SYDVKM. CDR3 protein: CASSFIRDTGIAFF. The CDR3 DNA is TGTGCCAGCAGTTTCATCCGGGACACGGGGATAGCTTTCTTT.